This T cell receptor beta chain was profiled in a study of beta chain features in type 1 diabetes. Points from the study as a whole: Patients' naive, central memory and Treg TCRB repertoires seemed closer to one another than those of healthy donors.

Notes on this clone: Its matching antigen is unknown.

Per germline, CDR1 MNHNS and CDR2 SASEGT. This CDR3 is built from 15 residues. With 6 bases removed from V and 2 bases from J, the gap between germline ends came to 15 bases. Expressed TCRB transcripts got sequenced, as all isolated RNA was reverse transcribed. Clones were sequenced by immunoSEQ multiplex PCR, and TCRdb holds only the in-frame ones, with some missing. The table lists 350,000 to 450,000 clones, about 15% of them singletons. The sequence was collected from a young man in good health. The sequenced material came from naive CD4+ T cells from blood. The genes are TRBV6-1 and TRBJ2-3; D is unclear. The CDR3 spells CASRATPSFTDTQYF. The CDR3 nucleotides read TGTGCCAGCAGGGCGACGCCATCGTTCACAGATACGCAGTATTTT.